The 5 T cell receptor beta chains in this list originate from one sample, sequenced in a study of response to subunit inactivated influenza vaccine. TCRdb used MiXCR to reprocess the RT-PCR reads, holding one entry per CDR3 protein. The sample comprises about 540,000 distinct CDR3 sequences, under 30% of which are singletons, and under 3.5% rests with the top ten. These data also formed part of another study, on T cells expressing NK-cell markers. That investigation notes: Production of TCR beta cDNA relied on 5'RACE template switching with UMIs.

Source: CD4+ T cells sorted from PBMCs, taken 12 days after vaccination. The receptors shown here come from a man aged 50 or older who received an inactivated influenza vaccine.

The table lists this clonotype with many counts. V and J are TRBV20-1 and TRBJ2-5, with D hard to call. This CDR3 is built from 11 residues. With 5 bases removed from V and 5 bases from J, the gap between germline ends came to 9 bases. Germline CDR1 DFQATT, CDR2 SNEGSKA (reference sequence). The CDR3 coding sequence is TGCAGTGCTCGCCTTTGGGAGACCCAGTACTTC. Translated: CSARLWETQYF.

Only a few counts were recorded for this clonotype. The chain employs TRBV5-1 and TRBJ2-5; D is unclear. This CDR3 is built from 14 residues. Trimming took 2 bases from V and 0 from J, leaving 8 bases between them. Looked up from germline, CDR1 is SGHRS and CDR2 is YFSETQ. CDR3 nucleotides: TGCGCCAGCAGCTTCCCCGGAAACCAAGAGACCCAGTACTTC. Amino acids: CASSFPGNQETQYF.

This clonotype was seen a handful of times. The chain is built from TRBV7-9 and TRBJ2-1; D assignment may be TRBD1 or TRBD2 (5 bases each). The CDR3 loop spans 13 amino acids. V lost 0 bases and J 8 bases, leaving 8 bases between the germline ends. Germline values: CDR1 SEHNR, CDR2 FQNEAQ (reference sequence). The CDR3 region is CASSLAGTHEQFF. The CDR3 DNA sequence: TGTGCCAGCAGCTTAGCGGGGACCCATGAGCAGTTCTTC.

This clonotype was seen at least ten times. The chain has TRBV4-1 and TRBJ2-5; D perhaps matches TRBD2 (6 bases). Germline assignment: CDR1 MGHRA and CDR2 YSYEKL. The CDR3 spans 15 residues. Trimming cost V 4 bases and J 4 bases, with 16 bases left between them. CDR3 nucleotide sequence: TGCGCCAGCAGCCCGAACCAGGGAGGCCGAGAGACCCAGTACTTC. Amino acid sequence: CASSPNQGGRETQYF.

Only a few counts were recorded for this clonotype. This sequence joins TRBV5-1 and TRBJ2-3, with 7 bases lining up with TRBD2. CDR1 is SGHRS and CDR2 is YFSETQ in the germline V gene. J was trimmed by 2 bases and V by 3 bases; bases with no gene match: 3. This CDR3 contains 14 residues. The CDR3 reads CASSSGTNTDTQYF. The CDR3 DNA reads as TGCGCCAGCAGCTCGGGGACTAACACAGATACGCAGTATTTT.